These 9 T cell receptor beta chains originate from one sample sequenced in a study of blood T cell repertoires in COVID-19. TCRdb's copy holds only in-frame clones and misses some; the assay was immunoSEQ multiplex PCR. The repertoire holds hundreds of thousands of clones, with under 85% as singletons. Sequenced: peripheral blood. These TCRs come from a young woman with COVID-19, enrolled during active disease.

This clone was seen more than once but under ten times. Here the CDR3 reads CASSEAPGWGGNQPQHF. The CDR3, as DNA: TGTGCCAGCAGTGAAGCCCCAGGGTGGGGGGGCAATCAGCCCCAGCATTTT. The chain joins TRBV6-1 to TRBJ1-5, with a tentative D call TRBD1 (5 bases). V was shortened by 0 bases and J by 2 bases, with 14 bases between the two germline ends. The CDR3 spans 17 residues. Germline CDR1 MNHNS, CDR2 SASEGT.

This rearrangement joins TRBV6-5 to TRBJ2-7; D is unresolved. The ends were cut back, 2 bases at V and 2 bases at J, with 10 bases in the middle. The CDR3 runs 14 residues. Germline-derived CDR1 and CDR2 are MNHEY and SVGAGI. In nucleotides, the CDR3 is TGTGCCAGCAGTTACACCGGTCCACCCTACGAGCAGTACTTC. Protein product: CASSYTGPPYEQYF.

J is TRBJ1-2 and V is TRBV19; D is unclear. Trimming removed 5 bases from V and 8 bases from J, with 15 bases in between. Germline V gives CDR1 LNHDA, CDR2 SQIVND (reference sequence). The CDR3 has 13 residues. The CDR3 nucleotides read TGTGCCAGTAGTTCCCACAGTTTGGGCGGCTACACCTTC. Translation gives CASSSHSLGGYTF.

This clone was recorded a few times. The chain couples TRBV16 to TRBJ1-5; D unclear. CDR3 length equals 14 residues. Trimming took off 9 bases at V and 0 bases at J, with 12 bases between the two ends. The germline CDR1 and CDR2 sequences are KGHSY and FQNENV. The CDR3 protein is CASGVPYSNQPQHF. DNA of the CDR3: TGTGCCAGTGGAGTTCCTTATAGCAATCAGCCCCAGCATTTT.

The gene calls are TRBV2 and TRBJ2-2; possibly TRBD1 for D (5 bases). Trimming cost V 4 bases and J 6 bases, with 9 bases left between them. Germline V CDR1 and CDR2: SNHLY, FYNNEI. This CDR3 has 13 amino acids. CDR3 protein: CASSAQGPGELFF. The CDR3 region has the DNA TGTGCCAGCAGTGCTCAGGGCCCCGGGGAGCTGTTTTTT.

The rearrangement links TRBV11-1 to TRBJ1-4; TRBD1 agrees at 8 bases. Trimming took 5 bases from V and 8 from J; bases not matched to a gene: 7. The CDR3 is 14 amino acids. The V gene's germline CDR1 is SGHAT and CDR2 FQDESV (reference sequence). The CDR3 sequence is CASSTGQGEEKLFF. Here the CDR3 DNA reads TGTGCCAGCAGCACTGGACAGGGTGAAGAAAAACTGTTTTTT.

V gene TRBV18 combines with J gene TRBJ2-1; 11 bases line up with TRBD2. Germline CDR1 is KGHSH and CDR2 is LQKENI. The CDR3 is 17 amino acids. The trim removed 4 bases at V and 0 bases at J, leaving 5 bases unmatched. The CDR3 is CASSHYTSGSSYNEQFF. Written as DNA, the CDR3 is TGTGCCAGCTCACACTATACTAGCGGGAGCTCCTACAATGAGCAGTTCTTC.

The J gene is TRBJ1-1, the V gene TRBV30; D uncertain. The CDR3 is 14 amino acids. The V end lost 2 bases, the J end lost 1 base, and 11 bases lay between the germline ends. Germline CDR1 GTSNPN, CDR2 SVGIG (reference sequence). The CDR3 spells CAWSITRTNTEAFF. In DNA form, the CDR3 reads TGTGCCTGGAGTATCACGCGTACGAACACTGAAGCTTTCTTT.

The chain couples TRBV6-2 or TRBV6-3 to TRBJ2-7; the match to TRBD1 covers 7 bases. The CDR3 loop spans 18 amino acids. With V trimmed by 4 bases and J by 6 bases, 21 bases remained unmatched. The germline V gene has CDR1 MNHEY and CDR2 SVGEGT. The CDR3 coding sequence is TGTGCCAGCAGTTCCCGTGTGAGGGGGCCCCCTTGGTGGGGCGAGCAGTACTTC. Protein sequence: CASSSRVRGPPWWGEQYF.